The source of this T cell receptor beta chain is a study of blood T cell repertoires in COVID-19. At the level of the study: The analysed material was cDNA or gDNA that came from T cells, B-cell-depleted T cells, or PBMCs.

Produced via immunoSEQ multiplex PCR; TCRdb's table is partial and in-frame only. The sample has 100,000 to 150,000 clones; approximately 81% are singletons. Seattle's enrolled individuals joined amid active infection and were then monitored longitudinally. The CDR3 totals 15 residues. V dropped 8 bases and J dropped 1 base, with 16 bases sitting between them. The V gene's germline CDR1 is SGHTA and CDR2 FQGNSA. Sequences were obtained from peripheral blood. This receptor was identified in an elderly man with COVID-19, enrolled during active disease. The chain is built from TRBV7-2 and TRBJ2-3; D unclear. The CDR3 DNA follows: TGTGCCAGCTCCCGACGAGGCTCCGGCACAGATACGCAGTATTTT. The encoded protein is CASSRRGSGTDTQYF.